This TCR beta chain was sequenced in a study of identical twins. Study outcomes and limitations: Twin sharing of out-of-frame TCR alpha was underestimated by models in monozygotic pairs. The presence of invariant MAIT and iNKT cells could partly confound analyses of zero-insertion sequences.

This clonotype was counted only a few times. Its antigen is unknown. MiXCR was run by TCRdb on the 5' RACE reads, yielding one entry per CDR3 protein. The table lists 300,000 to 400,000 distinct CDR3 sequences, 7% to 9.5% of them singletons. This clonotype was sampled from a woman aged 45-59 years in good health. Source material: naive T cells sorted from blood.

The CDR3 DNA reads as TGCAGTGCTAGAGAGTTCGGGACTAGCGGGATTTGGTCCTACAATGAGCAGTTCTTC. The encoded protein is CSAREFGTSGIWSYNEQFF. The chain employs TRBV20-1 and TRBJ2-1; TRBD2 matches 13 bases. The length of the CDR3 is 19 residues. The V gene end was trimmed by 0 bases and the J gene end by 1 base; junction bases not matched to a gene: 9. Looked up from germline, CDR1 is DFQATT and CDR2 is SNEGSKA (reference sequence).